This T cell receptor beta chain was captured in a study of cytomegalovirus exposure and HLA in healthy donors. Study conclusions and caveats: Analysis performed later found roughly 17,000 TCR beta sequences associated with HLA alleles at 0.05 false discovery rate. Investigators reported more than 150 TCR beta chains as tied to cytomegalovirus.

With 60 Vbeta and 13 Jbeta primers, the PCR was carried out. Data came from immunoSEQ multiplex PCR; TCRdb stores just in-frame clones and leaves some out. The table has 80,000 or so clones, more than 75% seen once; the top ten hold around an eighth. CDR3 length equals 14 residues. The V end lost 3 bases, the J end lost 1 base, and 9 bases lay between the germline ends. Germline assignment: CDR1 SEHNR and CDR2 FQNEAQ (reference sequence). At the time of sampling, donors were nominally healthy, though unrecorded immune exposures were likely. Of note for this clone: What it binds is not known.

The material sequenced was PBMCs. The chain joins TRBV7-9 to TRBJ1-1; D unresolved. The receptor was isolated from a male donor in good health and CMV-seropositive. CDR3 sequence reads: CASSFEGPNTEAFF. CDR3 DNA sequence: TGTGCCAGCAGCTTCGAGGGCCCGAACACTGAAGCTTTCTTT.